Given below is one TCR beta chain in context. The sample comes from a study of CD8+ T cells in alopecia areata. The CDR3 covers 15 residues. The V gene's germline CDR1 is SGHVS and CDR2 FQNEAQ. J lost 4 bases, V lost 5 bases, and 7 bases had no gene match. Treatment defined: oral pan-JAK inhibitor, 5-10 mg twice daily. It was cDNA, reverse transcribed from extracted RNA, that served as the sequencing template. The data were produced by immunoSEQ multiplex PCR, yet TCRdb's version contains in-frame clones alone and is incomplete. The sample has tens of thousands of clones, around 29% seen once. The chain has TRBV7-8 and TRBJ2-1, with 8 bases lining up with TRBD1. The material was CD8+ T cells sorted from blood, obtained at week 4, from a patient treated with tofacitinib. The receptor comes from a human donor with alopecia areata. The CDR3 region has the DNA TGTGCCAGCAGCGACTCTCAGGGGGCGTACAATGAGCAGTTCTTC. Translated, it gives CASSDSQGAYNEQFF.